The sequence of this T cell receptor beta chain was determined in a study of blood T cell repertoires in COVID-19. Study details: From the United States, Italy and Spain came samples of acute and convalescent COVID-19. T cells, B-cell-depleted T cells, or PBMCs provided the cDNA or gDNA that served as material.

V was cut by 1 base and J by 10 bases, with 7 bases left in between. The germline V gene encodes CDR1 LGHDT and CDR2 YNNKEL (reference sequence). The CDR3 contains 11 residues. A word on this clone: Other nucleotide sequences in the sample specify the same CDR3.

In the original workflow: Quantification of nucleated cells was approximated via reference gene primer amplification. Using immunoSEQ multiplex PCR, the repertoire was profiled, and TCRdb retains in-frame clones only, with some absent. V and J calls and clone size follow that table, whereas D and trimming were derived from the DNA. The sample consists of around 170,000 clones, 88% of them appearing once. The source of this sequence is a woman under 40 with acute or convalescent COVID-19. Sequencing was performed on peripheral blood. V is TRBV3-1 (or the pseudogene TRBV3-2) and J is TRBJ1-1; D uncertain. Written as DNA, the CDR3 is TGTGCCAGCAGCCAAGCGGGTGGAGCTTTCTTT. Translated: CASSQAGGAFF.